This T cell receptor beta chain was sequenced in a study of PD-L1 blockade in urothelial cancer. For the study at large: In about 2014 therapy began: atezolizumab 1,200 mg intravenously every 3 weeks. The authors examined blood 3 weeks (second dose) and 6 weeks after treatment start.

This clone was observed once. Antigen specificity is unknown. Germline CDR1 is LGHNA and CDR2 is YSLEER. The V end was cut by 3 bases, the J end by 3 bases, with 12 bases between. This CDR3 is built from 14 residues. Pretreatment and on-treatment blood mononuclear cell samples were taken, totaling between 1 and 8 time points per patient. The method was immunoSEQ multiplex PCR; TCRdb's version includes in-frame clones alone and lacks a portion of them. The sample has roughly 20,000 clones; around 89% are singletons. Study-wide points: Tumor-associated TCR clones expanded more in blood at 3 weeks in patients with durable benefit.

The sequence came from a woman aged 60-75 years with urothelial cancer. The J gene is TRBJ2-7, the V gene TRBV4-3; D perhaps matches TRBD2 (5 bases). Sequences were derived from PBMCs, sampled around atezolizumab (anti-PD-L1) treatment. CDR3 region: CASSQDWKVYEQYF. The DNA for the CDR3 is TGCGCCAGCAGCCAGGACTGGAAAGTCTACGAGCAGTACTTC.